Listed below are T cell receptor beta chains from one sample, sequenced in a study of shared clonotypes between healthy human individuals. The repertoire was sequenced with immunoSEQ multiplex PCR; TCRdb's copy has only in-frame clones and lacks some. This table holds over a million clones, roughly 96% found once. Specimen: naive CD4+ T cells sorted from blood. These receptors all stem from a man aged 30-40 years in good health. Both conserved end residues are part of each CDR3. The order of the fields is V gene, clone size, D gene, J gene, CDR3 DNA, CDR3 protein. D genes are given only for firm matches. Only some rows state a clone size, as once, few, many or a class for expanded clones.

v_call: TRBV28
clone_size: .
d_call: .
j_call: TRBJ1-5
cdr3_nt: TGTGCCAGCAGTACTACCTTCGGGAGGGGCCCTAGGGTGTCCCAGCATTTT
cdr3_aa: CASSTTFGRGPRVSQHF

v_call: TRBV10-3
clone_size: .
d_call: TRBD2
j_call: TRBJ2-1
cdr3_nt: TGTGCCATCAGCCTCGGGACTAGCGGGAGGATCAATGAGCAGTTCTTC
cdr3_aa: CAISLGTSGRINEQFF

v_call: TRBV29-1
clone_size: once
d_call: .
j_call: TRBJ1-5
cdr3_nt: TGCAGCGTCAAGGTGGGTAGCAATCAGCCCCAGCATTTT
cdr3_aa: CSVKVGSNQPQHF

v_call: TRBV7-8
clone_size: .
d_call: .
j_call: TRBJ2-1
cdr3_nt: TGTGCCAGCAGCTTAACTGGCGGGAACTACAATGAGCAGTTCTTC
cdr3_aa: CASSLTGGNYNEQFF

v_call: TRBV18
clone_size: .
d_call: .
j_call: TRBJ2-1
cdr3_nt: TGTGCCAGCGCGACGCGGCCTGGCGGGGTGACAAGCTCCTACAATGAGCAGTTCTTC
cdr3_aa: CASATRPGGVTSSYNEQFF

v_call: TRBV11-2
clone_size: .
d_call: .
j_call: TRBJ1-5
cdr3_nt: TGTGCCAGCAGATCTTTCCGGGGAGGCAATCAGCCCCAGCATTTT
cdr3_aa: CASRSFRGGNQPQHF

v_call: TRBV18
clone_size: .
d_call: TRBD1
j_call: TRBJ2-5
cdr3_nt: TGTGCCAGCTCAGGACAGGGGGGAGAGACCCAGTACTTC
cdr3_aa: CASSGQGGETQYF

v_call: TRBV27
clone_size: .
d_call: .
j_call: TRBJ2-7
cdr3_nt: TGTGCCAGCAGTTTCTCGGCGGTTTACGAGCAGTACTTC
cdr3_aa: CASSFSAVYEQYF

v_call: TRBV7-3
clone_size: .
d_call: .
j_call: TRBJ2-1
cdr3_nt: TGTGCCAGCAGCATAAGGGGACTCAATGAGCAGTTCTTC
cdr3_aa: CASSIRGLNEQFF

v_call: TRBV18
clone_size: once
d_call: TRBD1
j_call: TRBJ2-1
cdr3_nt: TGTGCCAGCCGAGTACAGGGGGCCTATGAGCAGTTCTTC
cdr3_aa: CASRVQGAYEQFF

v_call: TRBV18
clone_size: .
d_call: .
j_call: TRBJ2-5
cdr3_nt: TGTGCCAGCTCACCACCCTCACACGGCGGGACCCAGTACTTC
cdr3_aa: CASSPPSHGGTQYF

v_call: TRBV6-1
clone_size: .
d_call: .
j_call: TRBJ1-5
cdr3_nt: TGTGCCAGCAGCACCGCAGACACGGTTGAGCCCCAGCATTTT
cdr3_aa: CASSTADTVEPQHF

v_call: TRBV5-4
clone_size: .
d_call: .
j_call: TRBJ2-2
cdr3_nt: TGTGCCAGCAGCTCTCAAAAACAGGGTACCGGGGAGCTGTTTTTT
cdr3_aa: CASSSQKQGTGELFF

v_call: TRBV6-6
clone_size: .
d_call: .
j_call: TRBJ2-1
cdr3_nt: TGTGCCAGCAGTTACTTCCCAGGGTCCTACAATGAGCAGTTCTTC
cdr3_aa: CASSYFPGSYNEQFF

v_call: TRBV27
clone_size: .
d_call: .
j_call: TRBJ2-5
cdr3_nt: TGTGCCAGCAGTTTAAGGCTGGCGGGACAAGAGACCCAGTACTTC
cdr3_aa: CASSLRLAGQETQYF

v_call: TRBV10-3
clone_size: .
d_call: TRBD2
j_call: TRBJ2-2
cdr3_nt: TGTGCCATCAGTGAATCGCGACTAGCGGGAGCGGGCACCGGGGAGCTGTTTTTT
cdr3_aa: CAISESRLAGAGTGELFF